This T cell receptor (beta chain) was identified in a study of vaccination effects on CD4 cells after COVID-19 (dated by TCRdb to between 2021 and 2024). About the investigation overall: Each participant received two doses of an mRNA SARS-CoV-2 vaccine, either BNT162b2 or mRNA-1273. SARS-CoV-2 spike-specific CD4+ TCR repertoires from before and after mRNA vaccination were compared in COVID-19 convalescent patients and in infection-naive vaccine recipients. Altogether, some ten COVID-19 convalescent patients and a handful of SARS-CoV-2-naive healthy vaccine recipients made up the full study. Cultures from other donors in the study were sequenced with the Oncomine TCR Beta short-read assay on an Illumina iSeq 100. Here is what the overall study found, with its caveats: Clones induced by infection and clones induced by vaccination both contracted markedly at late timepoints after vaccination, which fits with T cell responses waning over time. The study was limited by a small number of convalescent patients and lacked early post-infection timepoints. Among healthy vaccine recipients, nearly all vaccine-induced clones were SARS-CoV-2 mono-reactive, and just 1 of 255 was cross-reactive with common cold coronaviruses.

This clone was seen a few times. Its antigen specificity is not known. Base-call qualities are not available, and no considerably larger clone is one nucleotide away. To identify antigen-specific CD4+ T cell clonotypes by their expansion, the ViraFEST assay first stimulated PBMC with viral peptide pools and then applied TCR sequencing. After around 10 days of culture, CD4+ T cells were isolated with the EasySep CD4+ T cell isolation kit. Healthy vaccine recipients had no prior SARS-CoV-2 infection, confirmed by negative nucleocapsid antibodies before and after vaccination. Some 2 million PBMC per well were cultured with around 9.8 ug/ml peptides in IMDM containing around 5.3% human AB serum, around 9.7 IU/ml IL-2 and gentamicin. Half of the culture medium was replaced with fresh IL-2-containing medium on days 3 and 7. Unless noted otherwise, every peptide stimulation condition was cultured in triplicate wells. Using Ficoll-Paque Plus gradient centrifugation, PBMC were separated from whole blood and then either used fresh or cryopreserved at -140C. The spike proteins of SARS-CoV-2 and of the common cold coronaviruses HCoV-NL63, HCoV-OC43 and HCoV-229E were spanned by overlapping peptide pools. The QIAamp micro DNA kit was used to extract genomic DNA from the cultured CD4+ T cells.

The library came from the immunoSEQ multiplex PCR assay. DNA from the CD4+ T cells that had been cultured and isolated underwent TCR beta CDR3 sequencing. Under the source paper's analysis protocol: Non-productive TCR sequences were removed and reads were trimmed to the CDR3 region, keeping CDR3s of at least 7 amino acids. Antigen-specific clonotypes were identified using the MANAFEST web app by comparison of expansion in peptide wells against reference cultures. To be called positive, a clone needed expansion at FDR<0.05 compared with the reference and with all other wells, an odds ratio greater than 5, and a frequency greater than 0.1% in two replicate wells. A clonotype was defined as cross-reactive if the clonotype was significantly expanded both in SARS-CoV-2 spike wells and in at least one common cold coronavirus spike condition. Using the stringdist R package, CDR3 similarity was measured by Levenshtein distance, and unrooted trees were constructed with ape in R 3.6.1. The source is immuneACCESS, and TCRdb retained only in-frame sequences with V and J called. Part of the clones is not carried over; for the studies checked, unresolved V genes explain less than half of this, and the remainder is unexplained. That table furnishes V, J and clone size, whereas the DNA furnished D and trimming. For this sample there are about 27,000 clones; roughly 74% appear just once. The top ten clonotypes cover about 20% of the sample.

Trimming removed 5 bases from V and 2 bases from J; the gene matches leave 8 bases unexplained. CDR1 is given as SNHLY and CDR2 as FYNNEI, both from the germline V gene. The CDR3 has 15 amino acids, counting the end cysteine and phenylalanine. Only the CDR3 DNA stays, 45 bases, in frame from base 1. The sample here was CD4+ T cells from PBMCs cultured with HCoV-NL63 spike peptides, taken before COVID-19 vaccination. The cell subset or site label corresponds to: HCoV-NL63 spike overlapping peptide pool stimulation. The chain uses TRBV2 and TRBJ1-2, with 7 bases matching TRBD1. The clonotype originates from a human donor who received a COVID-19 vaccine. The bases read TGTGCCAGCAGTCGACAGGGTTCCCTAAACTATGGCTACACCTTC. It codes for CASSRQGSLNYGYTF.